This entry features one T cell receptor beta chain sequence. Its target is not known. CDR1 is SGHRS and CDR2 is YFSETQ in the germline V gene. Trimming took 4 bases from V and 6 from J; bases not matched to a gene: 7. The CDR3 covers 14 residues. The method was immunoSEQ multiplex PCR; TCRdb's version includes in-frame clones alone and lacks a portion of them. The sample includes tens of thousands of clones, more than 75% of them seen just once. The data stem from a study of T cells in localized non-small cell lung cancer. Study-level findings and limits: Sequencing involved a lone tumor region, leaving heterogeneity possible. In adjacent lung, a median roughly 62 of the top 100 tumor clones were found.

The source of this sequence is a female donor with stage II lung adenocarcinoma. The sequencing used PBMCs, collected before any cancer treatment. V is TRBV5-1 and J is TRBJ2-1; the match to TRBD1 covers 7 bases. This chain's CDR3 is CASSPWTGFNEQFF. The CDR3 DNA follows: TGCGCCAGCAGCCCTTGGACAGGCTTCAATGAGCAGTTCTTC.